These T cell receptor beta chains were read from a single sample in a study of graft-versus-host responses after intestinal transplantation. Sequenced by immunoSEQ multiplex PCR; TCRdb stores in-frame clones only, minus some. The profile shows more than 95,000 clones, approximately 90% of them singletons. These TCRs are of unknown antigen specificity. Sample: unstimulated CD4+ T cells sorted from spleen or lymph node cells, taken before intestinal transplant. Source of these receptors: a human donor who received an intestinal transplant. The CDR3 runs from the conserved cysteine through the conserved F or W. The order of the fields is CDR3 length, V gene, D gene, J gene, clone size, CDR3 DNA, CDR3 protein. The D gene is left open where the match is weak. The listing skips clone size in some rows; elsewhere it reads once, few, many or a size class.

>14|TRBV15|NA|TRBJ1-2|NA
TGTGCCACCAGCCCTGACAGGCCCGGCTATGGCTACACCTTC
CATSPDRPGYGYTF
>14|TRBV7-2|TRBD1|TRBJ2-1|once
TGTGCCAGCAGCGGGCGACAGGGTTGGAATGAGCAGTTCTTC
CASSGRQGWNEQFF
>13|TRBV12-5|TRBD1|TRBJ1-6|NA
TGTGCTAGTGGGCAGGGGGCCTATTCACCCCTCCACTTT
CASGQGAYSPLHF
>15|TRBV2|TRBD1|TRBJ2-7|NA
TGTGCCAGCAGGAACTCACAGGGGAGCTCCTACGAGCAGTACTTC
CASRNSQGSSYEQYF
>19|TRBV5-3|NA|TRBJ2-3|NA
TGTGCCAGAAGCTTGGCAGAGGGGGACCCGGGCACGCGCACAGATACGCAGTATTTT
CARSLAEGDPGTRTDTQYF
>13|TRBV7-6|NA|TRBJ1-1|NA
TGTGCCAGCAGCCGCAGGGTAAACACTGAAGCTTTCTTT
CASSRRVNTEAFF
>14|TRBV6-5|TRBD2|TRBJ2-7|NA
TGTGCCAGCAGTTACGGGACTAGCGGGTCCGAGCAGTACTTC
CASSYGTSGSEQYF
>16|TRBV5-4|TRBD2|TRBJ2-1|once
TGTGCCAGCAGCTCCGGGGGGGCCTTTTCCTACAATGAGCAGTTCTTC
CASSSGGAFSYNEQFF
>13|TRBV11-2|NA|TRBJ1-1|NA
TGTGCCAGCAGCTATAGCGTGAACACTGAAGCTTTCTTT
CASSYSVNTEAFF
>11|TRBV19|NA|TRBJ1-2|NA
TGTGCCAGCCAGGTTAACTATGGCTACACCTTC
CASQVNYGYTF
>11|TRBV10-3|NA|TRBJ2-3|NA
TGTGCCACCTCGGGGACAGATACGCAGTATTTT
CATSGTDTQYF
>14|TRBV19|NA|TRBJ1-1|NA
TGTGCCATCACCAACGGGGATCGGGTTACTGAAGCTTTCTTT
CAITNGDRVTEAFF
>13|TRBV27|TRBD1|TRBJ2-5|NA
TGTGCCAGCAGCAGGGACAGGGCAGAGACCCAGTACTTC
CASSRDRAETQYF
>18|TRBV23-1|NA|TRBJ2-4|NA
TGCGCCAGCAGTCAAGAGAGGCCCGACTATCTAGCCAAAAACATTCAGTACTTC
CASSQERPDYLAKNIQYF
>15|TRBV9|TRBD2|TRBJ2-1|NA
TGTGCCAGCAGCCCCGGGGCTAAGCGGGATAGTGAGCAGTTCTTC
CASSPGAKRDSEQFF
>14|TRBV6-5|NA|TRBJ1-6|NA
TGTGCCAGCAGTTACTCGTACGGCGGAGGACCCCTCCACTTT
CASSYSYGGGPLHF
>15|TRBV6-1|TRBD1|TRBJ2-7|NA
TGTGCCAGCAGTGAAGCCGACGACAGGGCCTACGAGCAGTACTTC
CASSEADDRAYEQYF
>15|TRBV7-2|TRBD1|TRBJ2-7|NA
TGTGCCAGCAGCTTAGAAGGGACAGGGGGCCTCGAGCAGTACTTC
CASSLEGTGGLEQYF
>16|TRBV6-5|NA|TRBJ1-4|once
TGTGCCAGCAGTTTGCGTCAGGGAAGCACTAATGAAAAACTGTTTTTT
CASSLRQGSTNEKLFF
>14|TRBV25-1|NA|TRBJ1-3|NA
TGTGCCAGCAGCCCCGACAGAACGGGAAACACCATATATTTT
CASSPDRTGNTIYF
>17|TRBV2|TRBD1|TRBJ1-5|NA
TGTGCCAGCAGTTGGGGGACAGGGTGGGGGGATAATCAGCCCCAGCATTTT
CASSWGTGWGDNQPQHF
>14|TRBV6-1|TRBD1|TRBJ2-3|NA
TGTGCCAGTCTTAGCAGGGGGCTGTCAGATACGCAGTATTTT
CASLSRGLSDTQYF
>15|TRBV27|TRBD1|TRBJ2-7|NA
TGTGCCAGCAGTCACGACCGGGACAGGGGGTGGGAGCAGTACTTC
CASSHDRDRGWEQYF
>13|TRBV7-2|NA|TRBJ2-7|NA
TGTGCCAGCAGCTTCCTGACTACCTACGAGCAGTACTTC
CASSFLTTYEQYF
>14|TRBV7-2|TRBD1|TRBJ1-1|NA
TGTGCCAGCAGCTTTCCGACAGGGTACACTGAAGCTTTCTTT
CASSFPTGYTEAFF
>15|TRBV18|TRBD1|TRBJ1-1|NA
TGTGCCAGCTCACCAGTGGACAGGGGTAGAACTGAAGCTTTCTTT
CASSPVDRGRTEAFF
>16|TRBV7-6|TRBD2|TRBJ2-5|NA
TGTGCCAGCAGCTTCTCGGGACTAGCGGGAAGAGAGACCCAGTACTTC
CASSFSGLAGRETQYF
>15|TRBV6-1|NA|TRBJ1-2|NA
TGTGCCAGCAGGGGGGCGGCAGCCGCCGTCGGGGGCTACACCTTC
CASRGAAAAVGGYTF
>15|TRBV6-6|TRBD2|TRBJ2-3|NA
TGTGCCAGCAGTCAGGGGCTAGCGGGGGGTTATACGCAGTATTTT
CASSQGLAGGYTQYF
>13|TRBV7-3|NA|TRBJ1-1|once
TGTGCCAGCAGCTTAACGACGGGCACTGAAGCTTTCTTT
CASSLTTGTEAFF
>13|TRBV2|TRBD1|TRBJ1-2|NA
TGTGCCAGCAGTGAAGCGCCAGGGGGTGGCTACACCTTC
CASSEAPGGGYTF
>15|TRBV19|TRBD1|TRBJ1-2|NA
TGTGCCAGTAGTCGAGGGGGCGCAAGTAACTATGGCTACACCTTC
CASSRGGASNYGYTF
>15|TRBV28|NA|TRBJ1-5|once
TGTGCCAGTCGTCCCTACTTGTTTAGCAATCAGCCCCAGCATTTT
CASRPYLFSNQPQHF
>15|TRBV4-1|NA|TRBJ2-7|NA
TGCGCCAGCAGCCAAGAGGTAGCGGTCTCCTACGAGCAGTACTTC
CASSQEVAVSYEQYF
>16|TRBV6-5|TRBD1|TRBJ2-7|few
TGTGCCAGCAGTTACGCCTCCGGGACAGGGATCTACGAGCAGTACTTC
CASSYASGTGIYEQYF
>15|TRBV28|NA|TRBJ1-5|NA
TGTGCCAGCAGTTCTGAACAGGCGGGCAATCAGCCCCAGCATTTT
CASSSEQAGNQPQHF
>15|TRBV7-9|NA|TRBJ2-7|once
TGTGCCAGCAGCTTAGAGACGGGGGTCGGGGGCGAGCAGTACTTC
CASSLETGVGGEQYF
>15|TRBV2|NA|TRBJ1-4|NA
TGTGCCAGCCGCCTATCCCGGGCAACTAATGAAAAACTGTTTTTT
CASRLSRATNEKLFF
>14|TRBV19|NA|TRBJ2-7|NA
TGTGCCAGTAGTATAAGCGGCAGCTCCTACGAGCAGTACTTC
CASSISGSSYEQYF
>20|TRBV6-4|TRBD1|TRBJ1-5|NA
TGTGCCAGCAGTGACGAAGGGACAGAACCCTTTAAGAATAGCAATCAGCCCCAGCATTTT
CASSDEGTEPFKNSNQPQHF
>18|TRBV29-1|TRBD2|TRBJ2-3|NA
TGCAGCGTTGAATACTTGAAGGGGAGAGAGGGGAGGGCAGATACGCAGTATTTT
CSVEYLKGREGRADTQYF
>16|TRBV7-2|NA|TRBJ2-6|NA
TGTGCCAGCAGCTTACACAGGAGCTCTGGGGCCAACGTCCTGACTTTC
CASSLHRSSGANVLTF
>17|TRBV15|NA|TRBJ2-1|NA
TGTGCCACCAGCAGTGACCGAACTAGAAGCCTCTACAATGAGCAGTTCTTC
CATSSDRTRSLYNEQFF